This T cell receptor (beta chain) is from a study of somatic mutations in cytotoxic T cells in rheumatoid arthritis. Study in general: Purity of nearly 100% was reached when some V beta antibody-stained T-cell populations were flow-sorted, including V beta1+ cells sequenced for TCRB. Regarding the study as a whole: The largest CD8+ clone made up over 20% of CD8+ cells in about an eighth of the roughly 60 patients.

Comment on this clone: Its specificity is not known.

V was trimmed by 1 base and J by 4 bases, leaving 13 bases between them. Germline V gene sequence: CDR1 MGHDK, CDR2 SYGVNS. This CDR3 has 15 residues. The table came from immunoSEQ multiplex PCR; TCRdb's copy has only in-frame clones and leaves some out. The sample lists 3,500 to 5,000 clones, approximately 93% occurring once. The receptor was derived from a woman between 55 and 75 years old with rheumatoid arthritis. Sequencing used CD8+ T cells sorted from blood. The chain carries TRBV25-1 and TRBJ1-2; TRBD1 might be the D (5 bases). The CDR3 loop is CASSEWGREGYGYTF. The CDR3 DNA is TGTGCCAGCAGTGAATGGGGCAGGGAAGGCTATGGCTACACCTTC.